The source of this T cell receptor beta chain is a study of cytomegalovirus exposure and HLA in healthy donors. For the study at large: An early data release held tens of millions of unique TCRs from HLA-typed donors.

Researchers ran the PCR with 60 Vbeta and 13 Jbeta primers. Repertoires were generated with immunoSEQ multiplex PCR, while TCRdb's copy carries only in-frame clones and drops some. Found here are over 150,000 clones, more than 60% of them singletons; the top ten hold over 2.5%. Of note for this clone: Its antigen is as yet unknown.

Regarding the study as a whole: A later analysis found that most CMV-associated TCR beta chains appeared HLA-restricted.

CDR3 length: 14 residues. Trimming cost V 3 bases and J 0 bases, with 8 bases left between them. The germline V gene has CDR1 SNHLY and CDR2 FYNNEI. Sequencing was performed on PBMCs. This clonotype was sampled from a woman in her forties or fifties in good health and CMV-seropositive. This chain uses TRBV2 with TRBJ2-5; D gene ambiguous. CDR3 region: CASSDEEYQETQYF. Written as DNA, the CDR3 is TGTGCCAGCAGTGATGAGGAGTACCAAGAGACCCAGTACTTC. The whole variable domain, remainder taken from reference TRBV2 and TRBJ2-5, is EPEVTQTPSHQVTQMGQEVILRCVPISNHLYFYWYRQILGQKVEFLVSFYNNEISEKSEIFDDQFSVERPDGSNFTLKIRSTKLEDSAMYFCASSDEEYQETQYFGPGTRLLVL.